This passage covers 22 T cell receptor beta chains from one sample sequenced in a study of beta chain features in type 1 diabetes. Study-wide findings and caveats: In every one of the four CD4+ subsets, TCRB CDR3s were moderately but significantly shorter in Type 1 diabetes patients.

The isolated RNA, all of it, was reverse transcribed, so expressed TCRB transcripts were what got sequenced. Measured with immunoSEQ multiplex PCR; TCRdb has only the in-frame clones, and not every one. The repertoire holds 120,000 or so clones, 17% seen once, with roughly 2.5% in the top ten. Their recognized antigens are unknown. Sequencing was performed on central memory CD4+ T cells from blood. All receptors come from a man aged 18-30 years with type 1 diabetes.

Only a few counts were recorded for this clone. The chain links TRBV7-2 to TRBJ1-1; TRBD1 matches 7 bases. The CDR3 spans 14 residues. After removal of 5 bases from V and 5 bases from J, the junction contained 8 bases not matched to a gene. Germline V gives CDR1 SGHTA, CDR2 FQGNSA. The CDR3 nucleotides read TGTGCCAGCAGCATCCCAGGGGGGATAACTGAAGCTTTCTTT. Encoded protein: CASSIPGGITEAFF.

The chain employs TRBV28 and TRBJ1-4, with 8 bases identical to TRBD1. J gave up 7 bases and V 6 bases, and 7 bases lay outside the gene matches. The length of the CDR3 is 14 residues. CDR1 is MDHEN and CDR2 is SYDVKM in the germline V gene. This CDR3 reads CASSAPGGVEKLFF. CDR3 sequence (DNA): TGTGCCAGCAGCGCCCCAGGGGGCGTTGAAAAACTGTTTTTT.

This clone was seen more than once but under ten times. One end of the junction fails to match germline, which may point to a read error. This CDR3 is CASSFKGSRVHF. The DNA for the CDR3 is TGTGCCAGCAGTTTCAAGGGATCCAGGGTGCACTTC. The rearrangement uses TRBV28 and TRBJ2-7, with a weak D call TRBD1 (5 bases). Germline CDR1 is MDHEN and CDR2 is SYDVKM. CDR3 size: 12 residues.

As DNA, the CDR3 is TGTGCCAGCAGCTTCGGAGGGGACAATGAGCAGTTCTTC. It specifies CASSFGGDNEQFF. This rearrangement joins TRBV7-2 to TRBJ2-1; D possibly corresponds to TRBD2 (6 bases). CDR3 size: 13 residues. Trimming took off 3 bases at V and 5 bases at J, with 8 bases between the two ends. CDR1 is SGHTA, CDR2 FQGNSA, per germline.

The gene calls are TRBV2 and TRBJ2-5; D is ambiguous. This CDR3 is built from 14 residues. The V gene's germline CDR1 is SNHLY and CDR2 FYNNEI. The ends were cut back, 0 bases at V and 4 bases at J, with 9 bases in the middle. The chain's CDR3 is CASSEAGLGETQYF. In DNA, the CDR3 is TGTGCCAGCAGTGAAGCAGGGCTAGGAGAGACCCAGTACTTC.

The chain employs TRBV27 and TRBJ1-1, with 8 bases that match TRBD1. With 7 bases clipped from V and 1 base from J, the junction kept 8 bases outside the gene matches. The germline V gene has CDR1 MNHEY and CDR2 SMNVEV (reference sequence). There are 15 residues in the CDR3. CDR3 protein: CASTRAGTGNTEAFF. DNA for the CDR3: TGTGCCAGCACCAGAGCCGGGACAGGGAACACTGAAGCTTTCTTT.

Only a few counts were recorded for this clone. The J gene is TRBJ2-3, the V gene TRBV15; the D gene is possibly TRBD1 (5 bases). V was clipped by 4 bases and J by 2 bases, with 13 bases between them. Germline CDR1 LNHNV, CDR2 YYDKDF (reference sequence). This CDR3 is built from 15 residues. CDR3 in amino acids: CATSNAQGVTDTQYF. The CDR3 DNA reads TGTGCCACCAGCAACGCGCAGGGCGTCACAGATACGCAGTATTTT.

The chain is built from TRBV9 and TRBJ1-1; D is ambiguous. V lost 0 bases and J 2 bases, leaving 8 bases between the germline ends. The CDR3 length is 14 residues. Germline V gives CDR1 SGDLS, CDR2 YYNGEE. The CDR3 here is CASSVETGNTEAFF. DNA of the CDR3: TGTGCCAGCAGCGTAGAGACGGGCAACACTGAAGCTTTCTTT.

J is TRBJ1-2 and V is TRBV30; D unresolved. Trimming shortened V by 0 bases and J by 5 bases, and 16 bases separated the two germline ends. Germline CDR1 is GTSNPN and CDR2 is SVGIG (reference sequence). This CDR3 contains 15 residues. The chain's CDR3 is CAWSVSVGIRYGYTF. CDR3 DNA: TGTGCCTGGAGTGTATCGGTGGGGATACGGTATGGCTACACCTTC. The full variable domain, with the rest looked up from reference TRBV30 and TRBJ1-2, is SQTIHQWPATLVQPVGSPLSLECTVEGTSNPNLYWYRQAAGRGLQLLFYSVGIGQISSEVPQNLSASRPQDRQFILSSKKLLLSDSGFYLCAWSVSVGIRYGYTFGSGTRLTVV.

This chain links TRBV5-1 with TRBJ2-3; D remains ambiguous. Germline V gene data show CDR1 as SGHRS and CDR2 as YFSETQ. The CDR3 spans 17 residues. V was trimmed by 2 bases and J by 1 base, leaving 17 bases between them. The CDR3 protein is CASSFALVGSGTDTQYF. The DNA for the CDR3 is TGCGCCAGCAGCTTTGCCCTAGTTGGCTCCGGCACAGATACGCAGTATTTT.

V usage is TRBV11-2 and J usage is TRBJ1-1; 8 bases align to TRBD1. Losses at the gene ends were 5 bases for V and 4 bases for J; bases not matched to a gene: 12. Looked up from germline, CDR1 is SGHAT and CDR2 is FQNNGV. The CDR3 is 16 residues long. The CDR3 DNA sequence: TGTGCCAGCAGCCCCGTGACAGGGGCGCGGGGCACTGAAGCTTTCTTT. Translated, it gives CASSPVTGARGTEAFF. Full variable domain (missing parts from reference TRBV11-2 and TRBJ1-1): EAGVAQSPRYKIIEKRQSVAFWCNPISGHATLYWYQQILGQGPKLLIQFQNNGVVDDSQLPKDRFSAERLKGVDSTLKIQPAKLEDSAVYLCASSPVTGARGTEAFFGQGTRLTVV.

This clone was found a few times. The V call is TRBV9, the J call TRBJ1-2; TRBD1 matches at 9 bases. CDR3 size: 19 residues. The J segment lost 4 bases and the V segment lost 2 bases, leaving 18 bases of the junction unmatched. Looked up from germline, CDR1 is SGDLS and CDR2 is YYNGEE. As DNA, the CDR3 is TGTGCCAGCAGCGTCTCCATCAAGCCGGGACAGGGAAGTGGCTATGGCTACACCTTC. Residues: CASSVSIKPGQGSGYGYTF.

This clone was observed many times. CDR3 bases: TGTGCCAGCAGCTTAGCGATCCGAGGGTCCGGGACAGGGGGCCGGGATGAGCAGTTCTTC. Its translation is CASSLAIRGSGTGGRDEQFF. The V gene is TRBV7-2, the J gene TRBJ2-1; 12 nucleotides match TRBD1. Looked up from germline, CDR1 is SGHTA and CDR2 is FQGNSA. The CDR3 length is 20 residues. The ends lost 0 bases at V and 8 bases at J; junction bases unmatched: 17.

This clone was counted between two and nine times. The junction differs from germline at one of its ends, possibly a read error. The chain joins TRBV7-2 to TRBJ2-5; 10 nucleotides align to TRBD2. The better agreement between TRBJ2-7 and the DNA end casts doubt on the J call. The CDR3 totals 16 residues. Germline V lookup: CDR1 SGHTA, CDR2 FQGNSA. The CDR3 nucleotides are TGCGCCAGCAGCCTACTAGCGGGGCCGAGCTCCTACGAGCAGTACTTC. Encoded protein: CASSLLAGPSSYEQYF.

V gene TRBV7-2 combines with J gene TRBJ2-7; D is possibly TRBD2 (6 bases). The CDR3 is made up of 13 amino acids. Trimming stripped 1 base from V and 3 bases from J, with 7 bases between. CDR1 SGHTA and CDR2 FQGNSA come from the germline V gene. CDR3: CASSLVADYEQYF. The CDR3 DNA reads as TGTGCCAGCAGCTTAGTAGCGGACTACGAGCAGTACTTC.

The CDR3 coding sequence is TGTGCCAGCAGCGAAACCGGGACAGGGGGTGGCTACACCTTC. Its protein product is CASSETGTGGGYTF. The V and J genes are TRBV2 and TRBJ1-2, with 11 bases that match TRBD1. Trimming took 6 bases from V and 7 from J; bases not matched to a gene: 7. In germline, CDR1 is SNHLY, CDR2 FYNNEI. The CDR3 length is 14 residues.

This clone came up a few times. One end of the junction varies from germline; a read error may be responsible. V gene TRBV10-3 combines with J gene TRBJ2-3; 8 nucleotides match TRBD2. The CDR3 is 14 amino acids. Germline CDR1 is ENHRY and CDR2 is SYGVKD. The CDR3 DNA reads as TGTGCCAGCAGTTCCGGACTAGCCCAAGATACGCAGTATTTT. It yields the protein CASSSGLAQDTQYF.

There are a few counts of this clone. The gene calls are TRBV30 and TRBJ2-1, with 12 bases identical to TRBD2. Germline V gene data show CDR1 as GTSNPN and CDR2 as SVGIG (reference sequence). The CDR3 length is 14 residues. The trim removed 3 bases at V and 3 bases at J, leaving 0 bases unmatched. DNA for the CDR3: TGTGCCTGGAGGACTAGCGGGAGCTACAATGAGCAGTTCTTC. This sequence encodes CAWRTSGSYNEQFF.

The gene calls are TRBV30 and TRBJ1-5; weak D call: TRBD1 (5 bases). The germline V and J ends were trimmed by 2 bases and 4 bases, with 12 bases remaining between them. Germline loops: CDR1 GTSNPN, CDR2 SVGIG (reference sequence). The CDR3 length is 14 residues. The chain's CDR3 is CAWSQGDWNQPQHF. Here the CDR3 DNA reads TGTGCCTGGAGTCAGGGAGATTGGAATCAGCCCCAGCATTTT.

This chain links TRBV5-1 with TRBJ2-1; weak D call: TRBD2 (6 bases). Germline lookup yields CDR1 SGHRS and CDR2 YFSETQ. V was cut by 4 bases and J by 0 bases, with 17 bases left in between. The CDR3 runs to 17 residues. CDR3 sequence: CASSPLLTGSSYNEQFF. CDR3 nucleotides: TGCGCCAGCAGCCCCCTCCTCACCGGGAGCTCCTACAATGAGCAGTTCTTC.

This clone occurred a few times. J is TRBJ1-5 and V is TRBV18, with no clear D. V gave up 6 bases and J gave up 6 bases, with 21 bases separating them. In germline, CDR1 is KGHSH, CDR2 LQKENI. This CDR3 region has 16 residues. CDR3 sequence reads: CASSSRGANTGQPQHF. Here the CDR3 DNA reads TGTGCCAGCTCTTCACGAGGTGCAAATACGGGTCAGCCCCAGCATTTT.

This clone was seen a few times. The rearrangement links TRBV21-1 to TRBJ2-3; the table gives TRBD2 as D, unverified against the DNA. TRBV21-1 is marked as a pseudogene. The CDR3 has 18 amino acids. The CDR3 sequence is CASSKTAFSRGRTDTQYF. In nucleotides, the CDR3 is TGTGCCAGCAGCAAAACCGCTTTCTCCCGGGGGAGGACAGATACGCAGTATTTT.